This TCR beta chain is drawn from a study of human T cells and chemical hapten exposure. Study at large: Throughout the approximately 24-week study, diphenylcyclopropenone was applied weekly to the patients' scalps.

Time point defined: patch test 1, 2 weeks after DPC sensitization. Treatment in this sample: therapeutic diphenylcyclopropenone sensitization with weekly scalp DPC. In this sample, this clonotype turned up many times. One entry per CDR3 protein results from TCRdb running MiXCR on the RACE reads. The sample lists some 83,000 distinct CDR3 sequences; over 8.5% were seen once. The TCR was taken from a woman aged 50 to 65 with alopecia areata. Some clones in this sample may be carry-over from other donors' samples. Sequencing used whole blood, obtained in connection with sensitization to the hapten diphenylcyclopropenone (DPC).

CDR3 coding DNA: TGTGCCAGCAGCTCCGGGACTAGCGGGGGGAGGAGCTCCTACGAGCAGTACTTC. This encodes CASSSGTSGGRSSYEQYF. The rearrangement joins TRBV7-2 to TRBJ2-7, with 15 bases lining up with TRBD2. The CDR3 contains 18 residues. The ends lost 4 bases at V and 0 bases at J; junction bases unmatched: 7. Looked up from germline, CDR1 is SGHTA and CDR2 is FQGNSA.